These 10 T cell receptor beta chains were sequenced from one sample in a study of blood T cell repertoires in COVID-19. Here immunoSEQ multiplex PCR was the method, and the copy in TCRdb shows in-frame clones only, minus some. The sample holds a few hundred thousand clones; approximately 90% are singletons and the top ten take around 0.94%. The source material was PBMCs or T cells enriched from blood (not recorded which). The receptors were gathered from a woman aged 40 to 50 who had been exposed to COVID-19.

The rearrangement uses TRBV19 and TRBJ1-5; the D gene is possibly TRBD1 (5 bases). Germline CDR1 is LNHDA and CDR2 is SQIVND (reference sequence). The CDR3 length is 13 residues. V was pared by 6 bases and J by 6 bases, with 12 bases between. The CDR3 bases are TGTGCCAGTAGCCCGGGGGGGAGTCAGCCCCAGCATTTT. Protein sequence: CASSPGGSQPQHF.

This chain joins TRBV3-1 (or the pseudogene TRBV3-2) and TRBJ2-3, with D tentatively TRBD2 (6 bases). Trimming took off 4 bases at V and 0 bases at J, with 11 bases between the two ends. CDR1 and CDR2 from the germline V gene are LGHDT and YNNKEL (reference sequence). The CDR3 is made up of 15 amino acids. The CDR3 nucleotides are TGTGCCAGCAGCCGTGGGACTTTAAGCACAGATACGCAGTATTTT. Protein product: CASSRGTLSTDTQYF.

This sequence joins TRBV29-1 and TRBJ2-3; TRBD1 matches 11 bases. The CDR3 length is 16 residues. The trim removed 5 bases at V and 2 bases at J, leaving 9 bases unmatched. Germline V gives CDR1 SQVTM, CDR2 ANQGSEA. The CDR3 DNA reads TGCAGCGTTTCAGGACAGGGGGCATTATCCACAGATACGCAGTATTTT. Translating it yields CSVSGQGALSTDTQYF.

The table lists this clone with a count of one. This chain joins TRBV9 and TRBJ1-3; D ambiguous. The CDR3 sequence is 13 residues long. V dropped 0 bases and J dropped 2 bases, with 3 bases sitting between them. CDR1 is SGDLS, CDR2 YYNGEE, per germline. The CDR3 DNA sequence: TGTGCCAGCAGCGTAGCCACTGGAAACACCATATATTTT. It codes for CASSVATGNTIYF. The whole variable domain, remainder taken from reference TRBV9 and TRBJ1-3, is DSGVTQTPKHLITATGQRVTLRCSPRSGDLSVYWYQQSLDQGLQFLIQYYNGEERAKGNILERFSAQQFPDLHSELNLSSLELGDSALYFCASSVATGNTIYFGEGSWLTVV.

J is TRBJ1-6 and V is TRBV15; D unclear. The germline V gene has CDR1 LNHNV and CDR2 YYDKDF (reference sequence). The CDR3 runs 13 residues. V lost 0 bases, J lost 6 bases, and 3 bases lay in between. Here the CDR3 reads CATSRDGNSPLHF. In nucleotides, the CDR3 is TGTGCCACCAGCAGAGACGGTAATTCACCCCTCCACTTT.

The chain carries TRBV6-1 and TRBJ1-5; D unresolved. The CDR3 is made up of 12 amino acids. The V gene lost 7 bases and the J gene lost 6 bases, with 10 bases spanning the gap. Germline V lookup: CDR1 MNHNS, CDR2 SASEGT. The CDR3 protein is CASNEGSQPQHF. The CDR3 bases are TGTGCCAGCAACGAAGGGAGTCAGCCCCAGCATTTT.

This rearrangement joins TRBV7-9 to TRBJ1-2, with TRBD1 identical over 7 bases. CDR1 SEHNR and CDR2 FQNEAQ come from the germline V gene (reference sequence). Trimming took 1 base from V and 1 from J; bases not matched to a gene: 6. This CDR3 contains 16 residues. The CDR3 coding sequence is TGTGCCAGCAGCTTAGGTGGGACAGAGGTTAACTATGGCTACACCTTC. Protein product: CASSLGGTEVNYGYTF.

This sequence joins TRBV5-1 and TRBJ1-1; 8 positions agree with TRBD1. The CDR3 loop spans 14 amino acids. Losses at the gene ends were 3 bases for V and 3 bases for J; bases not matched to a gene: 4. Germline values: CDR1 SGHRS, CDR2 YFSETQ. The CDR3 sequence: CASSYRQGYTEAFF. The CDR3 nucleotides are TGCGCCAGCAGCTATCGACAGGGGTACACTGAAGCTTTCTTT.

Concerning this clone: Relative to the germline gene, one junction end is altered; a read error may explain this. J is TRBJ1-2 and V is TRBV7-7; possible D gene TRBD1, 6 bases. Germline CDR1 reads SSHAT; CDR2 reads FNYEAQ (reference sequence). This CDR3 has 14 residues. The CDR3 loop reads CASSPQRGGYGYTF. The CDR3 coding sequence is TGTGCTAGCAGCCCCCAAAGGGGGGGCTATGGCTACACCTTC.

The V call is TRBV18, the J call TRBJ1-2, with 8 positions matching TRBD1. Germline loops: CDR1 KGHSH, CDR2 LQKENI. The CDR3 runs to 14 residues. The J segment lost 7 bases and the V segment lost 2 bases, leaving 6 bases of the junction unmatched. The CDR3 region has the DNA TGTGCCAGCTCACCAAGGACAGGGCCAGGTGGCTACACCTTC. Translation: CASSPRTGPGGYTF. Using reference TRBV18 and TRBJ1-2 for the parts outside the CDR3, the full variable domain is NAGVMQNPRHLVRRRGQEARLRCSPMKGHSHVYWYRQLPEEGLKFMVYLQKENIIDESGMPKERFSAEFPKEGPSILRIQQVVRGDSAAYFCASSPRTGPGGYTFGSGTRLTVV.